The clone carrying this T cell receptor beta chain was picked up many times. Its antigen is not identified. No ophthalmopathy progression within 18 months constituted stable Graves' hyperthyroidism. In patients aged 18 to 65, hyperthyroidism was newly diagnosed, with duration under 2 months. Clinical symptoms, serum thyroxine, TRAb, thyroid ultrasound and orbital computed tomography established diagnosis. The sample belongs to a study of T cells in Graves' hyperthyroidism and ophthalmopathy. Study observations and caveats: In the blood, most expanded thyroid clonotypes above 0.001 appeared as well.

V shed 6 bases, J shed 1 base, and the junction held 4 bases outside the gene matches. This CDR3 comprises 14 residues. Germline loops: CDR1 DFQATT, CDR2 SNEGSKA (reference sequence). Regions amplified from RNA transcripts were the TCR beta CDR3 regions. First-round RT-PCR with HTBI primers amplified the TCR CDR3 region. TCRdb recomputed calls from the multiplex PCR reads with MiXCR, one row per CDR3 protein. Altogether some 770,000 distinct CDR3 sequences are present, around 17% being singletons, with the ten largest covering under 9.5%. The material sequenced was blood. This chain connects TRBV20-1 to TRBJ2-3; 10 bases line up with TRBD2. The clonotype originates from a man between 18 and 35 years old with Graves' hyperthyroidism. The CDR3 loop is CSAMSGRGTDTQYF. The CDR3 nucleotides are TGCAGTGCCATGAGCGGGAGGGGCACAGATACGCAGTATTTT.